What follows are 18 T cell receptor beta chains derived from one specimen sequenced in a study of T cells of healthy individuals. Via MiXCR, TCRdb re-called the 5' RACE reads, giving one row per CDR3 protein. The data hold approximately 58,000 distinct CDR3 sequences, with about 14% observed a single time. The receptors stem from a human donor in good health.

The chain couples TRBV6-2 or TRBV6-3 to TRBJ1-2; 10 positions match TRBD1. CDR1 is MNHEY and CDR2 is SVGEGT in the germline V gene. This CDR3 has 15 amino acids. The trim removed 8 bases at V and 1 base at J, leaving 7 bases unmatched. This CDR3 is CASASGQGHNYGYTF. In nucleotides, the CDR3 is TGTGCCAGCGCTTCGGGACAGGGGCATAACTATGGCTACACCTTC.

This clonotype was counted ten times or more. The chain employs TRBV2 and TRBJ1-4; 8 bases fit TRBD1. V lost 8 bases to trimming and J lost 10 bases; unmatched junction nucleotides: 15. CDR3 length: 15 residues. Germline CDR1 SNHLY, CDR2 FYNNEI. The CDR3 here is CASYQGAGQPPKLFF. As DNA, the CDR3 is TGTGCCAGCTACCAGGGGGCAGGACAACCTCCAAAACTGTTTTTT.

The V and J genes are TRBV20-1 and TRBJ2-2, with D perhaps matching TRBD1 (5 bases). The germline CDR1 and CDR2 sequences are DFQATT and SNEGSKA (reference sequence). Trimming took off 5 bases at V and 0 bases at J, with 7 bases between the two ends. This CDR3 is built from 13 residues. Written as DNA, the CDR3 is TGCAGTGCTCCGGACACGAACACCGGGGAGCTGTTTTTT. This gives the protein CSAPDTNTGELFF.

The chain is built from TRBV7-9 and TRBJ2-5; D not resolved. In germline, CDR1 is SEHNR, CDR2 FQNEAQ (reference sequence). V shed 5 bases and J shed 1 base, with 14 bases lying between them. The CDR3 has 15 residues. The CDR3 here is CASSTSDGVQETQYF. The CDR3 DNA reads TGTGCCAGCAGCACCTCCGACGGAGTCCAAGAGACCCAGTACTTC.

This clonotype was observed at least ten times. This chain uses TRBV6-1 with TRBJ1-2, with no clear D. CDR1 is MNHNS and CDR2 is SASEGT in the germline V gene. This CDR3 spans 14 amino acids. Trimming pared 0 bases from V and 6 bases from J, leaving 11 bases between. Here the CDR3 DNA reads TGTGCCAGCAGTGAAGCGCAAGGGATTGATGGCTACACCTTC. Amino acids: CASSEAQGIDGYTF.

This clonotype was counted at least ten times. V usage is TRBV5-1 and J usage is TRBJ2-7; tentatively, D is TRBD1 (6 bases). CDR1 and CDR2 (germline): SGHRS, YFSETQ. V lost 4 bases, J lost 0 bases, and 11 bases lay in between. The CDR3 totals 14 residues. The CDR3 sequence is CASSLSTGSYEQYF. In DNA, the CDR3 is TGCGCCAGCAGCCTTTCGACAGGCTCCTACGAGCAGTACTTC.

This chain uses TRBV5-6 with TRBJ2-5, with 10 bases aligning to TRBD1. The V gene's germline CDR1 is SGHDT and CDR2 YYEEEE. The J segment lost 1 base and the V segment lost 0 bases, leaving 0 bases of the junction unmatched. The CDR3 has 15 residues. The CDR3 here is CASSLGQGAQETQYF. As DNA, the CDR3 is TGTGCCAGCAGCTTGGGACAGGGGGCCCAAGAGACCCAGTACTTC. The full variable domain, its missing parts supplied by reference TRBV5-6 and TRBJ2-5, is DAGVTQSPTHLIKTRGQQVTLRCSPKSGHDTVSWYQQALGQGPQFIFQYYEEEERQRGNFPDRFSGHQFPNYSSELNVNALLLGDSALYLCASSLGQGAQETQYFGPGTRLLVL.

A remark on this clonotype: One end of the junction does not line up with germline, which may come from a read error. V gene TRBV7-2 combines with J gene TRBJ2-7; TRBD1 might be the D (5 bases). CDR3 size: 16 residues. Germline V gene sequence: CDR1 SGHTA, CDR2 FQGNSA. The DNA for the CDR3 is TGTGCCGGCAGTCGTCCCACGCAGGGATTGGGCTACGAGCAGTACTTC. This sequence encodes CAGSRPTQGLGYEQYF.

This clonotype was seen at least ten times. The genes are TRBV18 and TRBJ2-7, with TRBD2 matching 12 bases. With 3 bases clipped from V and 6 bases from J, the junction kept 9 bases outside the gene matches. The CDR3 contains 16 residues. Germline CDR1 is KGHSH and CDR2 is LQKENI. CDR3 loop: CASSPFPTSGSIEQYF. The CDR3 nucleotides are TGTGCCAGCTCACCTTTTCCGACTAGCGGGAGTATCGAGCAGTACTTC.

The CDR3 coding sequence is TGTGCCATCAGTGATGGATTAGCGGGGAACAATGAGCAGTTCTTC. Translation gives CAISDGLAGNNEQFF. The chain recombines TRBV10-3 with TRBJ2-1, with 8 nucleotides matching TRBD2. CDR3 length equals 15 residues. CDR1 and CDR2 (germline): ENHRY, SYGVKD. The trim removed 3 bases at V and 5 bases at J, leaving 6 bases unmatched.

This clonotype occurred a few times. The chain joins TRBV24-1 to TRBJ2-7; no clear D. The germline CDR1 and CDR2 sequences are KGHDR and SFDVKD. The V and J ends lost 4 bases and 5 bases respectively, with 20 bases between them. This CDR3 comprises 16 residues. The CDR3 coding sequence is TGTGCCACCAGTGACCAGAAGACCGGATGGGTCCACGAGCAGTACTTC. Its translation: CATSDQKTGWVHEQYF.

At least ten counts were recorded for this clonotype. The rearrangement joins TRBV30 to TRBJ2-1; no clear D. Per germline, CDR1 GTSNPN and CDR2 SVGIG (reference sequence). CDR3 length equals 13 residues. Trimming took 2 bases from V and 10 from J, leaving 15 bases between them. The CDR3, as DNA: TGTGCCTGGAGTTCTGGGGTGTCGCGGGAGCAGTTCTTC. Its translation: CAWSSGVSREQFF.

With respect to this clonotype: Being one base from a much bigger clone, this may be a read error. The conserved phenylalanine or tryptophan normally closing the CDR3 is absent here, so this likely arose from a read error. The V and J genes are TRBV11-2 and TRBJ2-3; no reliable D call. Germline V lookup: CDR1 SGHAT, CDR2 FQNNGV. V lost 5 bases and J lost 5, with 8 bases in between. The length of the CDR3 is 12 residues. The CDR3 DNA reads as TGTGCCAGCAGCCAGATCGGAGATACGCAGTATTTA. This gives the protein CASSQIGDTQYL.

This clonotype occurred many times. This chain links TRBV5-6 with TRBJ2-1, with 10 bases aligning to TRBD2. Germline assignment: CDR1 SGHDT and CDR2 YYEEEE. With V trimmed by 0 bases and J by 5 bases, 5 bases remained unmatched. This CDR3 is built from 16 residues. The CDR3 region has the DNA TGTGCCAGCAGCTTGGTAGGACTAGCGGCCGACAATGAGCAGTTCTTC. Translation gives CASSLVGLAADNEQFF.

At least ten counts were recorded for this clonotype. The chain uses TRBV20-1 and TRBJ2-7; 13 bases are a match to TRBD2. Germline CDR1 DFQATT, CDR2 SNEGSKA (reference sequence). Losses at the gene ends were 6 bases for V and 5 bases for J; bases not matched to a gene: 7. CDR3 length: 14 amino acids. The CDR3 here is CSASPGLAGNEQYF. The CDR3 coding sequence is TGCAGTGCCTCACCGGGACTAGCGGGGAACGAGCAGTACTTC.

At least ten counts were recorded for this clonotype. The V call is TRBV20-1, the J call TRBJ2-1; 13 bases fit TRBD2. The V gene's germline CDR1 is DFQATT and CDR2 SNEGSKA (reference sequence). This CDR3 is 14 amino acids long. The ends lost 1 base at V and 10 bases at J; junction bases unmatched: 4. CDR3 bases: TGCAGTGCTAGAGGACTAGCGGGAGGTCTGGAGCAGTTCTTC. Amino acid sequence: CSARGLAGGLEQFF.

This clonotype has ten or more counts. The chain links TRBV5-1 to TRBJ1-1; TRBD1 is a possible D gene (5 bases). The V end was cut by 4 bases, the J end by 5 bases, with 18 bases between. CDR1 is SGHRS and CDR2 is YFSETQ in the germline V gene. This CDR3 region has 15 residues. Here the CDR3 reads CASSLGETLGTEAFF. In nucleotides, the CDR3 is TGCGCCAGCAGCCTGGGGGAGACACTGGGGACTGAAGCTTTCTTT. The full variable domain, rest sourced from reference TRBV5-1 and TRBJ1-1, is KAGVTQTPRYLIKTRGQQVTLSCSPISGHRSVSWYQQTPGQGLQFLFEYFSETQRNKGNFPGRFSGRQFSNSRSEMNVSTLELGDSALYLCASSLGETLGTEAFFGQGTRLTVV.

This clonotype has at least ten counts. The gene calls are TRBV4-3 and TRBJ1-5; D is uncertain. V was cut by 2 bases and J by 0 bases, with 8 bases left in between. Germline V lookup: CDR1 LGHNA, CDR2 YSLEER. The CDR3 contains 15 residues. The CDR3 nucleotides are TGCGCCAGCAGCCAACAGACGAATAGCAATCAGCCCCAGCATTTT. Amino acid sequence: CASSQQTNSNQPQHF.